The TCR beta chain under discussion was sequenced for a study of shared clonotypes between healthy human individuals. Overall study results and limits: In several donors, about 5% of naive CD4 clonotypes appeared in common.

Naive CD8 cells comprised CD45RO-negative, CCR7-positively selected cells, excluding terminally differentiated effector memory CD45RA+ cells. The CDR3 consists of 14 residues. Trimming took 7 bases from V and 0 from J, leaving 13 bases between them. Germline values: CDR1 ENHRY, CDR2 SYGVKD. In regard to this clone: Its target is not known.

As originally analysed: For the immunoSEQ data, sequences were junction-only without quality scores, so filtering differed. Clones were sequenced by immunoSEQ multiplex PCR, and TCRdb holds only the in-frame ones, with some missing. V and J calls and clone size are those listed in that table; D and trimming were worked out from the DNA. The sample yields roughly 2.1 million clones, 85% to 95% seen once. Sequenced: naive CD8+ T cells from PBMCs. The receptor was isolated from a man between 18 and 29 years old in good health. Some clones in this sample may be carry-over from other donors' samples. The V gene is TRBV10-3, the J gene TRBJ2-7; D may be TRBD2 (6 bases). The CDR3 loop reads CAINGGGPSYEQYF. The CDR3 nucleotides read TGTGCCATCAACGGCGGAGGGCCCTCCTACGAGCAGTACTTC.